This T cell receptor beta chain was identified during a study of blood T cell repertoires in COVID-19. On the study more broadly: COVID-19 samples from acute and convalescent phases originated in the United States, Italy and Spain. PBMCs, B-cell-depleted T cells, or T cells provided the cDNA or gDNA that made up the material.

This table comes from immunoSEQ multiplex PCR, and its TCRdb copy is limited to in-frame clones, with some not included. The repertoire holds some 200,000 clones, about 76% seen once, with about 8.9% in the top ten. The sequence derives from a woman in her fifties or sixties with acute COVID-19. The sample comprised PBMCs or T cells enriched from blood (not recorded which).

CDR3 region: CASSAQGNQPQHF. In nucleotides, the CDR3 is TGTGCCAGCAGTGCCCAGGGTAATCAGCCCCAGCATTTT. J is TRBJ1-5 and V is TRBV6-2 or TRBV6-3; a possible D gene is TRBD1 (5 bases). This CDR3 has 13 amino acids. The V end lost 5 bases, the J end lost 4 bases, and 9 bases lay between the germline ends. Germline CDR1 and CDR2: MNHEY and SVGEGT.